A single sample is the source of the 15 T cell receptor beta chains below, sequenced in a study of OX40 agonist ivuxolimab in advanced cancers. The data were produced by immunoSEQ multiplex PCR, yet TCRdb's version contains in-frame clones alone and is incomplete. The sample lists 75,000 to 100,000 clones; 90% to 95% were seen once. Source: CD4+ or CD8+ T cells sorted from blood, taken in a trial of the OX40 agonist ivuxolimab. The receptors originated from an adult with an advanced solid tumor such as melanoma, head and neck, liver or kidney cancer.

The gene calls are TRBV5-5 and TRBJ2-3, with unresolved D. Germline CDR1 is SGHKS and CDR2 is YYEKEE (reference sequence). V was shortened by 1 base and J by 0 bases, with 0 bases between the two germline ends. This CDR3 has 12 amino acids. Here the CDR3 reads CASSLSTDTQYF. In nucleotides, the CDR3 is TGTGCCAGCAGCTTGAGCACAGATACGCAGTATTTT.

This clone has only one observation. V gene TRBV7-8 combines with J gene TRBJ1-2; D is ambiguous. The CDR3 runs to 16 residues. CDR1 is SGHVS, CDR2 FQNEAQ, per germline. The ends were cut back, 1 base at V and 4 bases at J, with 16 bases in the middle. The DNA for the CDR3 is TGTGCCAGCAGCTTAGGGGCGGCCAGGATGCTCTATGGCTACACCTTC. It translates to CASSLGAARMLYGYTF.

This chain connects TRBV9 to TRBJ1-1; possibly TRBD1 for D (5 bases). Germline V CDR1 and CDR2: SGDLS, YYNGEE. This CDR3 contains 14 residues. Deletions cut 4 bases from V and 9 bases from J, with 19 bases between. Written as DNA, the CDR3 is TGTGCCAGCAGCCCCCAGGGAGACCTAATGAAAGCTTTCTTT. It codes for CASSPQGDLMKAFF. Complete variable domain (other parts from reference TRBV9 and TRBJ1-1): DSGVTQTPKHLITATGQRVTLRCSPRSGDLSVYWYQQSLDQGLQFLIQYYNGEERAKGNILERFSAQQFPDLHSELNLSSLELGDSALYFCASSPQGDLMKAFFGQGTRLTVV.

This sequence joins TRBV28 and TRBJ1-5, with D perhaps matching TRBD1 (6 bases). V was cut by 6 bases and J by 3 bases, with 15 bases left in between. The CDR3 extends over 15 amino acids. CDR1 and CDR2 from the germline V gene are MDHEN and SYDVKM. The CDR3 nucleotides are TGTGCCAGCAGCCCCCCGCAGGGGAACAATCAGCCCCAGCATTTT. Translating gives CASSPPQGNNQPQHF.

The V gene is TRBV6-5, the J gene TRBJ1-2; possibly TRBD1 for D (5 bases). Germline values: CDR1 MNHEY, CDR2 SVGAGI. This CDR3 is built from 14 residues. Trimming took 0 bases from V and 4 from J, leaving 9 bases between them. CDR3 in DNA: TGTGCCAGCAGTTACTCTGGGGGAGTCTATGGCTACACCTTC. The encoded protein is CASSYSGGVYGYTF.

The chain uses TRBV6-5 and TRBJ2-1; D gene uncertain. V dropped 6 bases and J dropped 9 bases, with 18 bases sitting between them. The CDR3 contains 14 residues. The germline CDR1 and CDR2 sequences are MNHEY and SVGAGI. The CDR3 region has the DNA TGTGCCAGCAGGCCCGGAGACCCTAAGGGTGAGCAGTTCTTC. As protein: CASRPGDPKGEQFF.

The CDR3: CASSRGVEETQYF. CDR3 coding DNA: TGTGCCAGCTCCCGCGGGGTGGAAGAGACCCAGTACTTC. V is TRBV18 and J is TRBJ2-5; D is possibly TRBD2 (6 bases). CDR1 is KGHSH and CDR2 is LQKENI in the germline V gene. This CDR3 contains 13 residues. V was shortened by 6 bases and J by 3 bases, with 11 bases between the two germline ends.

The rearrangement joins TRBV28 to TRBJ2-1; D not certain. This CDR3 region has 13 residues. V was shortened by 2 bases and J by 3 bases, with 5 bases between the two germline ends. Germline loops: CDR1 MDHEN, CDR2 SYDVKM. The CDR3, as DNA: TGTGCCAGCAGTTTACCGCACTACAATGAGCAGTTCTTC. Its protein is CASSLPHYNEQFF.

The rearrangement links TRBV25-1 to TRBJ2-7; the D gene could be TRBD1 or TRBD2 (6 bases each). Per the germline V gene, CDR1 is MGHDK and CDR2 is SYGVNS. The CDR3 runs to 15 residues. Trimming stripped 5 bases from V and 10 bases from J, with 24 bases between. CDR3 in amino acids: CASSPGQPYEGGQYF. The DNA of the CDR3 is TGTGCCAGCAGTCCCGGACAGCCCTACGAGGGGGGTCAGTACTTC.

This rearrangement joins TRBV6-5 to TRBJ1-3, with D perhaps TRBD1 (5 bases). V gave up 2 bases and J gave up 0 bases, with 11 bases separating them. The germline CDR1 and CDR2 sequences are MNHEY and SVGAGI. The CDR3 totals 16 residues. The CDR3 here is CASSYAQTGSGNTIYF. The CDR3 nucleotides are TGTGCCAGCAGTTACGCCCAAACAGGCTCTGGAAACACCATATATTTT.

This clone is a singleton in its sample. The gene calls are TRBV7-9 and TRBJ2-7; 8 positions agree with TRBD2. The CDR3 runs 14 residues. The V and J ends lost 5 bases and 2 bases, in that order; junction bases with no gene match: 5. Germline-derived CDR1 and CDR2 are SEHNR and FQNEAQ (reference sequence). CDR3 sequence reads: CASSAGGAAYEQYF. The CDR3 DNA is TGTGCCAGCAGCGCCGGGGGGGCCGCCTACGAGCAGTACTTC.

This clone occurred a few times. The chain joins TRBV5-6 to TRBJ2-5; tentatively, D is TRBD1 (6 bases). Germline CDR1 SGHDT, CDR2 YYEEEE. The germline V and J ends were trimmed by 3 bases and 7 bases, with 16 bases remaining between them. The CDR3 is 14 amino acids. The DNA of the CDR3 is TGTGCCAGCAGCTGGGGGCAGGAACCAGGGACCCAGTACTTC. It encodes CASSWGQEPGTQYF.

This clone was seen only a few times. CDR3 region: CSALREPAFF. CDR3 DNA: TGCAGTGCCCTCAGGGAGCCAGCTTTCTTT. V gene TRBV20-1 combines with J gene TRBJ1-1; a weak D match, TRBD1 (5 bases). The CDR3 has 10 amino acids. Between the trimmed V and J ends, which lost 6 bases and 10 bases, there was a span of 12 bases. Germline V gene lookup returns CDR1 DFQATT and CDR2 SNEGSKA (reference sequence).

The chain carries TRBV18 and TRBJ2-7, with 8 positions matching TRBD2. The CDR3 contains 16 residues. Losses at the gene ends were 2 bases for V and 3 bases for J; bases not matched to a gene: 9. Germline V lookup: CDR1 KGHSH, CDR2 LQKENI. CDR3 nucleotide sequence: TGTGCCAGCTCACCATTTACGAGCGGGAGTGGCTACGAGCAGTACTTC. The encoded protein is CASSPFTSGSGYEQYF.

The J gene is TRBJ2-1, the V gene TRBV4-2; 12 nucleotides match TRBD2. CDR3 length: 16 amino acids. J gave up 9 bases and V 0 bases, and 6 bases lay outside the gene matches. Germline V gene data show CDR1 as LGHNA and CDR2 as YNFKEQ. The CDR3, as DNA: TGTGCCAGCAGCCAAGAGCTAGCGGGAGGGCCAGGTGAGCAGTTCTTC. Its translation is CASSQELAGGPGEQFF.